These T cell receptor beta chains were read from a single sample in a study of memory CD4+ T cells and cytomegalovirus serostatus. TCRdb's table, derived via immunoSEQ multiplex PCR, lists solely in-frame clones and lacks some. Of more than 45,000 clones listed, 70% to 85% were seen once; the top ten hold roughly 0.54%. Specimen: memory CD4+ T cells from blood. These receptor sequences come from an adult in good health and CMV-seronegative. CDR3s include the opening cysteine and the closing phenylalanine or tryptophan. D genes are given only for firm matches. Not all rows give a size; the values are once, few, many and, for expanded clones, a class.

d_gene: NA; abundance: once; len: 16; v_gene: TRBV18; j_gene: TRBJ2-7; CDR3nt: TGTGCCAGCTCACCACCGGGGTCCGCAGGGGCGCCCGAGCAGTACTTC; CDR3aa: CASSPPGSAGAPEQYF
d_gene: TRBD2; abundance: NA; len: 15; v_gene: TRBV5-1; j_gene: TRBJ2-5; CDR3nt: TGCGCCAGCAGCTTGGGGGAGGGTGCCCAAGAAACCCAGTACTTC; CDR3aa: CASSLGEGAQETQYF
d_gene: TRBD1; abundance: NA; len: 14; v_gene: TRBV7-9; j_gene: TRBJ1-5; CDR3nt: TGTGCCAGCGGCCAAGGGGGCGGCGGGCAGCCCCAGCATTTT; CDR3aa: CASGQGGGGQPQHF
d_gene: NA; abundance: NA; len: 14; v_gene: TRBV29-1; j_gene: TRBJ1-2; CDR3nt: TGCAGCGTTGGGCAGGGTCCTTTCTCCTATGGCTACACCTTC; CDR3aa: CSVGQGPFSYGYTF
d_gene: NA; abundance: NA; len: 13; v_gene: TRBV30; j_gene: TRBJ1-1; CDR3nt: TGTGCCTGGAGAGCCCGTACAGCCGCCCAAGCTTTCTTT; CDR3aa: CAWRARTAAQAFF
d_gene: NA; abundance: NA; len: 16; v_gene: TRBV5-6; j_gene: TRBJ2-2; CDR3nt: TGTGCCAGCAGCTTTCGCTTAGGGGGTCCATCCGGGGAGCTGTTTTTT; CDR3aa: CASSFRLGGPSGELFF
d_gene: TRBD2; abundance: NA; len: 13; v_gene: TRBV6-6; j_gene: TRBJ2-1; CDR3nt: TGTGCCAGCAGTTCCCCACTAGCGCCCACTACCCTCTTC; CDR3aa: CASSSPLAPTTLF
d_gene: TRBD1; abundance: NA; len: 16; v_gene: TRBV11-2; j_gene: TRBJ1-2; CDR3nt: TGTGCCAGCAGCCTTACAGGGGGCGACCCTAACTATGGCTACACCTTC; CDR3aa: CASSLTGGDPNYGYTF
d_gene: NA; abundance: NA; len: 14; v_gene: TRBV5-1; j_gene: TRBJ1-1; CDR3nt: TGCGCCAGCAGCGGAGGGGGTGGAAACACTGAAGCTTTCTTT; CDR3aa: CASSGGGGNTEAFF
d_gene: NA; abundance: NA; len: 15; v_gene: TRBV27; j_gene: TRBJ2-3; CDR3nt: TGTGCCAGCAGGGGCCCGTACGTCGGCACAGATACGCAGTATTTT; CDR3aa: CASRGPYVGTDTQYF
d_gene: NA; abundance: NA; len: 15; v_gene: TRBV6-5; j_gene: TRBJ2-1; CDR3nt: TGTGCCAGCAGTTACACCAAAAGCTCCTACAATGAGCAGTTCTTC; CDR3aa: CASSYTKSSYNEQFF
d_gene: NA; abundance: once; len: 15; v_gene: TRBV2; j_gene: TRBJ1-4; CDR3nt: TGTGCCAGCAGTGACAGACAGACCCTTAGAGAAAAACTGTTTTTT; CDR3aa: CASSDRQTLREKLFF
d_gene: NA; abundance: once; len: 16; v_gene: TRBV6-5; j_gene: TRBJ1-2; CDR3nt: TGTGCCAGCAGTTTTGCAGGGGACGATTTGGGAGGAGGCTACACCTTC; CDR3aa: CASSFAGDDLGGGYTF
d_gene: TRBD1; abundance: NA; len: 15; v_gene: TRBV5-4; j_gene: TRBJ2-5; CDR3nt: TGTGCCAGCAGCTTAACAGGGGGCATTCAAGAGACCCAGTACTTC; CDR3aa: CASSLTGGIQETQYF
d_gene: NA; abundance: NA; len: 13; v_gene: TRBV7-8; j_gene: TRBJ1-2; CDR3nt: TGTGCCAGCAGCTTAGCAGAAAACTATGGCTACACCTTC; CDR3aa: CASSLAENYGYTF